This T cell receptor beta chain was profiled in a study of T-cell reconstitution after alpha-beta-depleted transplantation in children (TCRdb year 2016). The study in broad terms: Using TCR repertoire profiling, the study quantitatively followed how T-cell immune reconstitution unfolded in children after TCRalphabeta/CD19-depleted allogeneic hematopoietic cell transplantation.

The protocol used for the library was PCR. Sequencing relied on an Illumina HiSeq 2500. TCR library preparation used molecular barcoding, with unique molecular identifiers applied to normalize quantification of the TCRbeta repertoire. TCRdb redid the processing of the public reads, applying fastp at Q25 and MiXCR, and retained in-frame beta chains. CDR3 protein sequences are deduplicated, and each keeps its most common genes and DNA. This sample is represented by about 360,000 distinct CDR3 sequences; approximately 12% of them were singletons. The ten most abundant clones make up 3.5% to 4.5% of the sample. In its sample, this clonotype was seen many times. The specificity of this receptor is unknown. Qualities for individual bases were not recorded, and no much larger clone is one base off. The sample here was PBMCs, taken from the stem cell graft. This sequence originates from a human donor who donated a stem cell graft to a child with Fanconi anemia.

This receptor carries the CDR3 CATDSGTGPDTQYF. The nucleotides read TGTGCCACCGATAGCGGGACAGGCCCAGATACGCAGTATTTT. The chain is encoded by TRBV10-3 joined to TRBJ2-3; the D gene is perhaps TRBD1 or TRBD2, as each covers 8 bases. CDR1 and CDR2, looked up from the germline V gene, are ENHRY and SYGVKD. The CDR3 holds 14 amino acids from the cysteine to the phenylalanine. CDR3 DNA only is kept here, 42 bases in frame from base 1. Deletion took 10 bases off V and 4 bases off J, with a span of 18 bases between the germline ends.